This T cell receptor (beta chain) stems from a study of beta chain features in type 1 diabetes. Study-level points and caveats: Shorter TCRB CDR3s, moderately but significantly so, marked every one of the four CD4+ subsets in Type 1 diabetes patients.

There was one heparinised blood draw per donor, averaging about 110 mL. The CDR3 is 13 residues long. Germline V gene data show CDR1 as SNHLY and CDR2 as FYNNEI. Deletions cut 4 bases from V and 3 bases from J, with 9 bases between. Since all of the isolated RNA was reverse transcribed, expressed TCRB transcripts were what got sequenced. Some clones are missing from TCRdb's copy, which holds only in-frame ones; the method was immunoSEQ multiplex PCR. The profile shows around 690,000 clones, approximately 13% of them singletons. This clone was seen more than once but under ten times. Its antigen is unidentified.

Input material: naive CD4+ T cells from blood. This sequence originates from a man aged 25-45 years with type 1 diabetes. This chain connects TRBV2 to TRBJ1-1; D remains ambiguous. CDR3 bases: TGTGCCAGCAGTGGGTCGGAGGACACTGAAGCTTTCTTT. This translates into CASSGSEDTEAFF.